This is a list of T cell receptor beta chains from one sample in a study of blood T cell repertoires in COVID-19. The assay was immunoSEQ multiplex PCR, and TCRdb's table has in-frame clones only and misses some. The table records about 100,000 clones, about 88% of them present only once. Sequencing was carried out using peripheral blood. All receptors come from a man aged 25 to 40 in a cohort sampled during active COVID-19. Both conserved end residues are part of each CDR3. The order of the fields is V gene, J gene, CDR3 protein.

TRBV5-1	TRBJ1-4	CASSPGQGGNEKLFF
TRBV6-5	TRBJ2-7	CATIFDRGRDEQYF
TRBV7-3	TRBJ2-5	CASSRGDGETQYF
TRBV19	TRBJ1-5	CASSAGQKNQPQHF
TRBV19	TRBJ1-1	CAIPQVTNTEAFF
TRBV13	TRBJ2-7	CASSPESGYEQYF
TRBV18	TRBJ1-4	CASSSQGSSNEKLFF
TRBV6-4	TRBJ1-4	CASSDSIGPGEKLFF
TRBV5-6	TRBJ1-5	CASSSTLNQPQHF
TRBV19	TRBJ1-4	CASSSPRGRTNEKLFF
TRBV28	TRBJ2-2	CASSSGDRVTGELFF
TRBV5-4	TRBJ1-5	CASSLYGGSNSNQPQHF
TRBV19	TRBJ2-3	CASTASGGTTDTQYF
TRBV18	TRBJ2-3	CASSPPRGGQSTDTQYF
TRBV19	TRBJ2-7	CASSMTSGDSYEQYF
TRBV7-2	TRBJ2-3	CASSLSRRGSFTDTQYF
TRBV14	TRBJ1-1	CASSLQGAEAFF
TRBV5-1	TRBJ2-7	CASSSTSGGAEQYF
TRBV2	TRBJ2-1	CASTDGQGAVWQFF
TRBV7-9	TRBJ2-1	CASSRLAGSTGEQFF
TRBV6-5	TRBJ2-5	CASSPGQGLETQYF
TRBV6-5	TRBJ2-1	CASIQAGRGNEQFF
TRBV24-1	TRBJ2-1	CATSESGLAGTYNEQFF
TRBV19	TRBJ1-2	CASRRSPTGNYGYTF
TRBV6-4	TRBJ1-3	CASHGSLFSGNTIYF
TRBV24-1	TRBJ2-1	CATSDAQKTYNEQFF
TRBV5-8	TRBJ2-7	CASSLDDSGSYEQYF
TRBV7-8	TRBJ1-6	CASSLEAGPLHF
TRBV4-1	TRBJ2-1	CASSQLGVYNEQFF
TRBV5-8	TRBJ2-1	CASSPGTSEGGEQFF
TRBV27	TRBJ1-3	CASSLTGGSRNTIYF
TRBV29-1	TRBJ2-1	CSVSNSGGAGEQFF
TRBV6-6	TRBJ1-1	CASSNTIQGNTEAFF
TRBV12-5	TRBJ2-3	CASGSLTGGDTQYF
TRBV3-1/TRBV3-2	TRBJ1-2	CASSHEFQGAADGYTF
TRBV19	TRBJ1-5	CASTLGLLNQPQHF
TRBV10-3	TRBJ1-5	CAISGGVNQPQHF
TRBV7-2	TRBJ2-2	CASSLRQGSTGELFF
TRBV5-6	TRBJ1-1	CASSLNTEAFF
TRBV28	TRBJ1-2	CASSTTGQGAYGYTF
TRBV28	TRBJ1-2	CASSPIVSPDYNYGYTF
TRBV10-3	TRBJ2-1	CAISGSGGYNEQFF
TRBV10-3	TRBJ2-7	CAISGQGYEQYF
TRBV29-1	TRBJ2-7	CSVLGAGVYEQYF
TRBV30	TRBJ1-2	CAWSVHRVRGYTF
TRBV5-4	TRBJ2-1	CASSTRDRMDNEQFF